The next 19 T cell receptor beta chains were all read from a single sample in a study of T cells after yellow fever vaccination. Each CDR3 protein is one row after TCRdb ran MiXCR on the 5' RACE reads. The sample lists about 350,000 distinct CDR3 sequences, 9.5% to 13% occurring once. The sample here was PBMCs, taken on the day of the first yellow fever vaccination. The receptors here all came from a man between 18 and 35 years old who received the YFV17D yellow fever vaccine.

The chain recombines TRBV19 with TRBJ2-5; TRBD1 agrees at 12 bases. Germline-derived CDR1 and CDR2 are LNHDA and SQIVND (reference sequence). There are 15 residues in the CDR3. V gave up 5 bases and J gave up 7 bases; unmatched junction bases: 8. The CDR3 region is CASSPGTGGGWTQYF. The CDR3 DNA is TGTGCCAGTAGTCCAGGGACAGGGGGCGGATGGACCCAGTACTTC.

This clonotype was counted a few times. The chain combines TRBV2 with TRBJ2-5; tentatively, D is TRBD2 (5 bases). The CDR3 covers 13 residues. The ends were cut back, 3 bases at V and 5 bases at J, with 10 bases in the middle. Germline V gene lookup returns CDR1 SNHLY and CDR2 FYNNEI. CDR3 DNA sequence: TGTGCCAGCAGTGATGAGACGGGGGAGACCCAGTACTTC. Its protein is CASSDETGETQYF.

The V call is TRBV20-1, the J call TRBJ2-1, with unresolved D. From germline, CDR1 is DFQATT and CDR2 SNEGSKA (reference sequence). The V gene lost 6 bases and the J gene lost 6 bases, with 18 bases spanning the gap. This CDR3 contains 14 residues. The CDR3 DNA sequence: TGCAGTGCGATTCCCCCATCTGGGCTCAATGAGCAGTTCTTC. Translating it yields CSAIPPSGLNEQFF.

V is TRBV20-1 and J is TRBJ1-2; possible D gene TRBD1, 5 bases. The CDR3 sequence is 14 residues long. The germline gives CDR1 DFQATT, CDR2 SNEGSKA (reference sequence). V was pared by 5 bases and J by 3 bases, with 16 bases between. The DNA of the CDR3 is TGCAGTGCTGGTGAGCGGGGGAGCTACTATGGCTACACCTTC. Protein sequence: CSAGERGSYYGYTF.

In this sample, this clonotype turned up a few times. This chain connects TRBV6-2 or TRBV6-3 to TRBJ2-4, with D perhaps matching TRBD1 or TRBD2 (5 bases each). In germline, CDR1 is MNHEY, CDR2 SVGEGT. This CDR3 contains 18 residues. Trimming cost V 0 bases and J 0 bases, with 15 bases left between them. The CDR3 loop is CASSYSMGTPLAKNIQYF. As DNA, the CDR3 is TGTGCCAGCAGTTACTCGATGGGGACGCCGTTAGCCAAAAACATTCAGTACTTC.

This clonotype was seen only a few times. The chain employs TRBV20-1 and TRBJ2-3, with a tentative D call TRBD2 (7 bases). This CDR3 comprises 18 residues. Trimming shortened V by 4 bases and J by 0 bases, and 23 bases separated the two germline ends. Germline CDR1 reads DFQATT; CDR2 reads SNEGSKA (reference sequence). For the CDR3, the DNA is TGCAGTGCTACCCGCGGGGGCCCCGCCTCTCTGAGCACAGATACGCAGTATTTT. Protein sequence: CSATRGGPASLSTDTQYF.

The V gene is TRBV4-1, the J gene TRBJ2-5; D remains unclear. The CDR3 consists of 15 residues. The germline V and J ends were trimmed by 3 bases and 4 bases, with 15 bases remaining between them. The germline V gene encodes CDR1 MGHRA and CDR2 YSYEKL. CDR3: CASSHIRSKGETQYF. The CDR3 region has the DNA TGCGCCAGCAGCCATATCCGATCCAAGGGAGAGACCCAGTACTTC.

This clonotype was detected a few times. The V and J genes are TRBV20-1 and TRBJ1-2, with 8 bases aligning to TRBD1. Germline values: CDR1 DFQATT, CDR2 SNEGSKA (reference sequence). V lost 0 bases, J lost 8 bases, and 5 bases stayed unmatched. There are 13 residues in the CDR3. DNA for the CDR3: TGCAGTGCTAGAGAACCGGACAGGGAGGGCTACACCTTC. Protein: CSAREPDREGYTF.

This clonotype was recorded at least ten times. V usage is TRBV12-3 or TRBV12-4 and J usage is TRBJ1-1; D is perhaps TRBD1 (5 bases). Between the trimmed V and J ends, which lost 5 bases and 0 bases, there was a span of 13 bases. The CDR3 consists of 15 residues. CDR3 residues: CASSTLGGLNTEAFF. CDR3 bases: TGTGCCAGCAGTACCCTGGGGGGTCTGAACACTGAAGCTTTCTTT.

This clonotype appeared a few times. The chain couples TRBV20-1 to TRBJ1-5, with D maybe TRBD1 (6 bases). The CDR3 runs 12 residues. Deletions cut 3 bases from V and 5 bases from J, with 8 bases between. Germline V gene lookup returns CDR1 DFQATT and CDR2 SNEGSKA (reference sequence). The CDR3: CSASSGDQPQHF. The DNA for the CDR3 is TGCAGTGCTAGTTCAGGGGATCAGCCCCAGCATTTT.

The chain is built from TRBV11-2 and TRBJ2-7; unclear D gene. CDR1 and CDR2 (germline): SGHAT, FQNNGV. The CDR3 extends over 16 amino acids. V lost 1 base to trimming and J lost 3 bases, with 16 bases between them. CDR3 bases: TGTGCCAGCAGCTTAGCCTCCGTAGGGTCAGGCTACGAGCAGTACGTC. Protein sequence: CASSLASVGSGYEQYV.

The V call is TRBV5-4, the J call TRBJ2-3, with TRBD2 matching over 7 bases. Trimming removed 6 bases from V and 0 bases from J; junction bases left unmatched: 13. The CDR3 length is 17 residues. CDR1 is SGHNT and CDR2 is YYREEE in the germline V gene (reference sequence). The CDR3 reads CASTPTGAGLSTDTQYF. CDR3 DNA: TGTGCCAGCACACCCACCGGAGCGGGGCTTAGCACAGATACGCAGTATTTT.

This clonotype was seen a few times. This chain connects TRBV4-1 to TRBJ2-5; D is tentatively TRBD1 or TRBD2 (5 bases each). This CDR3 is built from 16 residues. Germline-derived CDR1 and CDR2 are MGHRA and YSYEKL. Trimming shortened V by 0 bases and J by 4 bases, and 15 bases separated the two germline ends. As DNA, the CDR3 is TGCGCCAGCAGCCAAGACGGCTACCCGAGGGGAGAGACCCAGTACTTC. It is translated as CASSQDGYPRGETQYF.

This clonotype was counted only a few times. The V and J genes are TRBV9 and TRBJ2-3; no clear D. CDR3 length: 16 residues. With 3 bases removed from V and 6 bases from J, the gap between germline ends came to 20 bases. Per the germline V gene, CDR1 is SGDLS and CDR2 is YYNGEE. CDR3 sequence: CASSAPPGLKPDTQYF. Here the CDR3 DNA reads TGTGCCAGCAGCGCCCCCCCAGGTCTAAAGCCCGATACGCAGTATTTT.

In this sample, this clonotype turned up a few times. The chain carries TRBV6-6 and TRBJ1-1, with no clear D. Germline CDR1 MNHNY, CDR2 SVGAGI (reference sequence). The CDR3 contains 13 residues. Trimming removed 5 bases from V and 1 base from J, with 8 bases in between. The CDR3 loop is CASSTPGNTEAFF. The CDR3 DNA reads TGTGCCAGCAGTACCCCAGGGAACACTGAAGCTTTCTTT.

To note about this clonotype: This sequence may be a read error, since a much larger clone differs from it by one base. The CDR3 spells CASSPCGVAFF. For the CDR3, the DNA is TGTGCCAGCAGTCCTTGCGGGGTGGCGTTTTTT. This chain joins TRBV12-3 or TRBV12-4 and TRBJ2-2, with a tentative D call TRBD2 (6 bases). This CDR3 has 11 amino acids. Trimming cost V 5 bases and J 16 bases, with 14 bases left between them.

V usage is TRBV20-1 and J usage is TRBJ1-5; possible D gene TRBD1, 5 bases. Trimming left V 5 bases short and J 6 bases short, with 17 bases between. CDR1 is DFQATT, CDR2 SNEGSKA, per germline (reference sequence). The CDR3 is 14 residues long. CDR3 residues: CSAPRGEGIQPQHF. Here the CDR3 DNA reads TGCAGTGCTCCGAGGGGAGAGGGGATTCAGCCCCAGCATTTT.

V and J are TRBV5-1 and TRBJ2-5; 9 bases agree with TRBD2. The germline gives CDR1 SGHRS, CDR2 YFSETQ. This CDR3 has 16 residues. Germline trimming cut 5 bases from V and 0 bases from J; bases unmatched to any gene: 8. The CDR3 is CASSGRASGNQETQYF. The CDR3, as DNA: TGCGCCAGCAGTGGTAGGGCTAGCGGGAACCAAGAGACCCAGTACTTC.

The rearrangement links TRBV28 to TRBJ1-2; D gene ambiguous. The CDR3 contains 14 residues. Germline V lookup: CDR1 MDHEN, CDR2 SYDVKM. V was pared by 6 bases and J by 0 bases, with 11 bases between. CDR3: CASSSGSTNYGYTF. In nucleotides, the CDR3 is TGTGCCAGCAGCTCCGGCAGTACTAACTATGGCTACACCTTC.